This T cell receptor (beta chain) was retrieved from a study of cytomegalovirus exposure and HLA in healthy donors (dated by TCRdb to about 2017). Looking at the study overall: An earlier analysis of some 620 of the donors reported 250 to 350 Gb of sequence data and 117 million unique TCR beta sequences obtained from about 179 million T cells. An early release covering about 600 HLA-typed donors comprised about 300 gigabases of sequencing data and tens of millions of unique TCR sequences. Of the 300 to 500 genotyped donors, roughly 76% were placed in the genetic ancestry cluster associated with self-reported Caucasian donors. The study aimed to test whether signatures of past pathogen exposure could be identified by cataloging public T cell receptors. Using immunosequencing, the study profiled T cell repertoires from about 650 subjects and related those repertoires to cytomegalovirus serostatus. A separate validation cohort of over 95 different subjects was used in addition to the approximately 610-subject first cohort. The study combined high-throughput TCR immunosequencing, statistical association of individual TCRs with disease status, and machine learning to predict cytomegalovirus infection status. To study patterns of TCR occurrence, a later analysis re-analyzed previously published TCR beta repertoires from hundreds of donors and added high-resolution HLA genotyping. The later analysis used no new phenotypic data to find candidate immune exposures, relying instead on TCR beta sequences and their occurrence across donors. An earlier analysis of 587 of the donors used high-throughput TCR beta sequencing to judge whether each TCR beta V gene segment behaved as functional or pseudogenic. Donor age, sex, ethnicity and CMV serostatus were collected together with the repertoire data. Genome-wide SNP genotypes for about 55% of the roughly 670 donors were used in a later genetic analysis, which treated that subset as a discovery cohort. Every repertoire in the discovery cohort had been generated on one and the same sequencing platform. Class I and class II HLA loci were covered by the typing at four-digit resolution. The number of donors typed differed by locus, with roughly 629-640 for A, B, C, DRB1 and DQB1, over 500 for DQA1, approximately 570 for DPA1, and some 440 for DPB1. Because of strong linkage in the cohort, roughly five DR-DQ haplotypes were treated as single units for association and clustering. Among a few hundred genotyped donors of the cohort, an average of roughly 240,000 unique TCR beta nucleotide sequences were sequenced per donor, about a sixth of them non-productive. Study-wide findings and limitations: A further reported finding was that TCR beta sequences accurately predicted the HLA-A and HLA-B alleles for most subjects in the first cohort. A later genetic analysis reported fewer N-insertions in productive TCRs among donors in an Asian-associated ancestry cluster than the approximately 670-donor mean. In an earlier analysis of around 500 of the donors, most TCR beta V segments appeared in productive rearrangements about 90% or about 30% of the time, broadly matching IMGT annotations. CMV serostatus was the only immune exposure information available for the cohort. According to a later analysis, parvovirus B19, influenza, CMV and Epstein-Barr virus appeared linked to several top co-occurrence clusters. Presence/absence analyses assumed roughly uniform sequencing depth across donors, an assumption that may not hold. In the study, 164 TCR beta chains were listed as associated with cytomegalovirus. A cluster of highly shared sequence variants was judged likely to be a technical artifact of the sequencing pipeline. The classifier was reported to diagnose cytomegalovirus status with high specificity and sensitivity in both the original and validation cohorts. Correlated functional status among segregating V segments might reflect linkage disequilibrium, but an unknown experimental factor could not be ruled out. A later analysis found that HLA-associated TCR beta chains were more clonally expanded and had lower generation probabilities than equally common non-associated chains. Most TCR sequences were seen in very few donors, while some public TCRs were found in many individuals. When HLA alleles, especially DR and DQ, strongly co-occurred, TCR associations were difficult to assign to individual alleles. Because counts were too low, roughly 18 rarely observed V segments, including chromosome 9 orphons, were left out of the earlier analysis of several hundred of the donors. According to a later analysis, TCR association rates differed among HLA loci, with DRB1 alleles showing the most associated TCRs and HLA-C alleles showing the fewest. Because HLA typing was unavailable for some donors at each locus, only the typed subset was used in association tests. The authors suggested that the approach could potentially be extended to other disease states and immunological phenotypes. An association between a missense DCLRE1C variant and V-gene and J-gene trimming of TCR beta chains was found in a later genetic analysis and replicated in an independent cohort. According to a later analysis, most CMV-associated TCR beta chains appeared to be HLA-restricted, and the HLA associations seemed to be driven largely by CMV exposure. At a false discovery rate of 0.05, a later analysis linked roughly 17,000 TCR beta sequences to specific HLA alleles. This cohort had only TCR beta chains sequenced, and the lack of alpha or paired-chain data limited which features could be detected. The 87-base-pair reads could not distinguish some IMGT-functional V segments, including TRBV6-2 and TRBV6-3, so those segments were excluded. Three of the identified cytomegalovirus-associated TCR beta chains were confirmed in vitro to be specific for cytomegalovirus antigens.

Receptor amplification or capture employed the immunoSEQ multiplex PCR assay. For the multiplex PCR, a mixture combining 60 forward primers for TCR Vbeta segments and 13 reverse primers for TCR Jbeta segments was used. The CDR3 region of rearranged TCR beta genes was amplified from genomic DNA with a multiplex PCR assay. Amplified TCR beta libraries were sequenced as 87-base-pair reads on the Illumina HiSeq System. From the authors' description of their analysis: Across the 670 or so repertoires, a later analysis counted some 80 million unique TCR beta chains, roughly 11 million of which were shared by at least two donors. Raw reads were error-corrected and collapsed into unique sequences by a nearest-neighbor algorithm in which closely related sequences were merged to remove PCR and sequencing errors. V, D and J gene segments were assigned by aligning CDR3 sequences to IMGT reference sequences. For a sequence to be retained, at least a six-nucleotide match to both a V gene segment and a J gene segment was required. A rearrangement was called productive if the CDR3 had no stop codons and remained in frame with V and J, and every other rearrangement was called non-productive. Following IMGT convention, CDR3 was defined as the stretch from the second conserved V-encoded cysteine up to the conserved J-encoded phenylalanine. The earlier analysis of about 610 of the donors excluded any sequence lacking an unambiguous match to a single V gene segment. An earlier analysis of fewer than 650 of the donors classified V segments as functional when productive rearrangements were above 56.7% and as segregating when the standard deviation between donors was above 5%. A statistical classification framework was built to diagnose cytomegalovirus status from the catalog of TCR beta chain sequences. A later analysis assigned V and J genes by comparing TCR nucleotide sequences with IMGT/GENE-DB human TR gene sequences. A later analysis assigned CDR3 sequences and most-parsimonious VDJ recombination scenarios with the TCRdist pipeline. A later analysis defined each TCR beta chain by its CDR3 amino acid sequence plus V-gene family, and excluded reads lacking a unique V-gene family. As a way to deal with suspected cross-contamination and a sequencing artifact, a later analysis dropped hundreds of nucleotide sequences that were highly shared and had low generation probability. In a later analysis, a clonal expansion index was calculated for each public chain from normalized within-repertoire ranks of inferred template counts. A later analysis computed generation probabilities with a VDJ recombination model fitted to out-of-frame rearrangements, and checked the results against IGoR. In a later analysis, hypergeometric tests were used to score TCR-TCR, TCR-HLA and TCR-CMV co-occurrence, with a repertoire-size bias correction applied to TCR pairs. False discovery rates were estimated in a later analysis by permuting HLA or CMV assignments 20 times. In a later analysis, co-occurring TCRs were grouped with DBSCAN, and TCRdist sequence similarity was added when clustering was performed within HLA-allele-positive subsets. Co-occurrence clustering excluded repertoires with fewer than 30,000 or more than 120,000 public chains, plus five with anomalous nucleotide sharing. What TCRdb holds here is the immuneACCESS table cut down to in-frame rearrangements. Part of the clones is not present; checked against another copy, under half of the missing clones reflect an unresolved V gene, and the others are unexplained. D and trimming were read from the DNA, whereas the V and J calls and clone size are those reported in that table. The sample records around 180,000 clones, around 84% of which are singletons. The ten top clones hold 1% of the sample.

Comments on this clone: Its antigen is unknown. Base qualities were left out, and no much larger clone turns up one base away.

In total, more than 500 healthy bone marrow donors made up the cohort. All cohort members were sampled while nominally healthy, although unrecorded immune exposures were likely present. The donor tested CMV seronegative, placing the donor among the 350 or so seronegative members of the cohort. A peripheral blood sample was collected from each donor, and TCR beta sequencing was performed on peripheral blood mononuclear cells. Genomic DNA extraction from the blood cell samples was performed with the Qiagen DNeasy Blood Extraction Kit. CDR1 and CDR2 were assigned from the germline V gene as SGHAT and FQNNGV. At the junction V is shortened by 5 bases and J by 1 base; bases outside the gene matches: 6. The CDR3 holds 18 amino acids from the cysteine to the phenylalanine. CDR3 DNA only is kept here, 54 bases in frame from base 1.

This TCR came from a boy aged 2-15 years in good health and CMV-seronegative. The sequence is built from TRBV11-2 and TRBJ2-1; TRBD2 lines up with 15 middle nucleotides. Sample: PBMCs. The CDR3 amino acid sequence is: CASSQWTSGGGSYNEQFF. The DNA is TGTGCCAGCAGCCAGTGGACTAGCGGGGGGGGGTCCTACAATGAGCAGTTCTTC.